This TCR beta chain was recorded in a study of blood T cell repertoires in COVID-19. Study overall: The United States, Italy and Spain supplied acute and convalescent COVID-19 samples. Sources were T cells, B-cell-depleted T cells, or PBMCs; the material itself was cDNA or gDNA.

Per the original data handling: Reference gene primer amplification gave estimated nucleated cell counts. Clones were sequenced by immunoSEQ multiplex PCR, and TCRdb holds only the in-frame ones, with some missing. V and J calls and clone size are those listed in that table; D and trimming were worked out from the DNA. The sample consists of 30,000 to 40,000 clones, about 85% of them appearing once. This CDR3 has 14 residues. Germline V gene lookup returns CDR1 LGHDT and CDR2 YNNKEL (reference sequence). Trimming left V 6 bases short and J 5 bases short, with 16 bases between. The sequence was obtained from a human donor in a cohort sampled during active COVID-19. The sequenced sample consisted of peripheral blood. V gene TRBV3-1 (or the pseudogene TRBV3-2) combines with J gene TRBJ1-1; possible D gene TRBD1, 6 bases. The CDR3 sequence is CASSQGPALTEAFF. The CDR3 DNA is TGTGCCAGCAGTCAGGGGCCGGCGTTGACTGAAGCTTTCTTT.